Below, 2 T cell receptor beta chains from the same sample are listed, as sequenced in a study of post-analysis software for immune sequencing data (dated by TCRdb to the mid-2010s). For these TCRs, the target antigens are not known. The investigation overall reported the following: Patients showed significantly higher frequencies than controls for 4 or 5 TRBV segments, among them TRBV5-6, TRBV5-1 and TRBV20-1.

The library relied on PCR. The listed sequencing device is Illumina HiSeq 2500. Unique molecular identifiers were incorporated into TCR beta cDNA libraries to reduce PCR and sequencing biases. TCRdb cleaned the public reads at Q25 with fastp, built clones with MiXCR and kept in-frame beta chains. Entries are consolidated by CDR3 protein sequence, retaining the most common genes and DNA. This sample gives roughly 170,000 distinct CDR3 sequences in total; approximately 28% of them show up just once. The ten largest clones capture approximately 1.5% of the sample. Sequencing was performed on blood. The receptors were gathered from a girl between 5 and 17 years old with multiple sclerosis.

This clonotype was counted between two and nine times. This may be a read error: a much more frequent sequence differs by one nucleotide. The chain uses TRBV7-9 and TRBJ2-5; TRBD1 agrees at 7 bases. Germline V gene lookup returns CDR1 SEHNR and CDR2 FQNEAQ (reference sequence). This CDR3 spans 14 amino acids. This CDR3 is CSSSFDRAQETQYF. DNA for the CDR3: TGTTCCAGCAGCTTCGACAGGGCCCAAGAGACCCAGTACTTC. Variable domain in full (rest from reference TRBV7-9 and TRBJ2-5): DTGVSQNPRHKITKRGQNVTFRCDPISEHNRLYWYRQTLGQGPEFLTYFQNEAQLEKSRLLSDRFSAERPKGSFSTLEIQRTEQGDSAMYLCSSSFDRAQETQYFGPGTRLLVL.

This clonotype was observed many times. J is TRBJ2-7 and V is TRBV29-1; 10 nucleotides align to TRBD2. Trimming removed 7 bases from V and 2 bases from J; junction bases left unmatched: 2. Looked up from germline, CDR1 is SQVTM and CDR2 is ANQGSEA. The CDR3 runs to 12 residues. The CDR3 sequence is CSGTSGTYEQYF. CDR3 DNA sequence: TGCAGCGGGACTAGCGGAACCTACGAGCAGTACTTC.